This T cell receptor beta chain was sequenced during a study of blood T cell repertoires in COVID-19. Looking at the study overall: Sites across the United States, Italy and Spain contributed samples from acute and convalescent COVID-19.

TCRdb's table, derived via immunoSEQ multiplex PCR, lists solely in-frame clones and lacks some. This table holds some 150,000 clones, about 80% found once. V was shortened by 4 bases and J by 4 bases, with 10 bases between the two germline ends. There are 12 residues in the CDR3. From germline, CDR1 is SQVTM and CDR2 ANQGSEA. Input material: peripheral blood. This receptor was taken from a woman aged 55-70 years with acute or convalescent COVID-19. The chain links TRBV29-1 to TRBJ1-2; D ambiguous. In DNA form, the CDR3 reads TGCAGCGTTGTCGCGGGTACCTATGGCTACACCTTC. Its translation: CSVVAGTYGYTF.